This TCR beta chain originates from a study of early stage breast cancer tumors. Study-level results: Tumors had roughly 2.5-fold higher T cell density than normal breast. Comparing each tissue with blood distinguished tumor from normal in 14 of 16 patients. Most shared enriched TCRB sequences were commonly generated ones.

The CDR3 totals 16 residues. Germline V gene lookup returns CDR1 MNHEY and CDR2 SVGAGI. Trimming removed 2 bases at V and 0 bases at J, with 11 bases between. Remarks on this clone: As yet, its antigen is unknown.

Sequencing used immunoSEQ multiplex PCR; TCRdb keeps in-frame clones, though not all of them. The sample yields roughly 30,000 clones, roughly 77% seen once. This clonotype was sampled from a person in their twenties or thirties with breast cancer. Sequences were obtained from breast tumor tissue. The chain combines TRBV6-5 with TRBJ1-3; D gene uncertain. CDR3 region: CASSYSSRASGNTIYF. The CDR3 DNA reads TGTGCCAGCAGTTACAGTAGCCGGGCCTCTGGAAACACCATATATTTT.